This entry lists 26 T cell receptor beta chains sequenced from one sample in a study of T cell responses to AZD1222 COVID-19 vaccine. Sequenced by immunoSEQ multiplex PCR; TCRdb stores in-frame clones only, minus some. The table has some 94,000 clones, roughly 85% seen once. This specimen was peripheral blood, taken on day 0 of AZD1222 vaccination. Every receptor here comes from an adult in good health.

Written as DNA, the CDR3 is TGTGCCAGCAGCTCGGGACTAGCGGGAGGGGCCTACAATGAGCAGTTCTTC. Translated, it gives CASSSGLAGGAYNEQFF. The chain carries TRBV5-4 and TRBJ2-1, with 16 bases identical to TRBD2. Germline V lookup: CDR1 SGHNT, CDR2 YYREEE (reference sequence). This CDR3 spans 17 amino acids. The junction had 2 bases not matched to a gene; V was cut back by 3 bases and J by 2 bases.

The chain is built from TRBV5-4 and TRBJ1-3, with D possibly matching TRBD1 (5 bases). Trimming pared 0 bases from V and 0 bases from J, leaving 10 bases between. From germline, CDR1 is SGHNT and CDR2 YYREEE (reference sequence). There are 16 residues in the CDR3. CDR3 DNA sequence: TGTGCCAGCAGCTTGGTTGACAGCAGCTCTGGAAACACCATATATTTT. This encodes CASSLVDSSSGNTIYF.

This sequence joins TRBV27 and TRBJ2-3; 11 positions match TRBD2. There are 20 residues in the CDR3. CDR1 is MNHEY, CDR2 SMNVEV, per germline (reference sequence). After removal of 0 bases from V and 3 bases from J, the junction contained 14 bases not matched to a gene. CDR3 amino acids: CASSLSPPRLAGGPTDTQYF. CDR3 in DNA: TGTGCCAGCAGTTTATCACCTCCCAGGTTAGCGGGAGGGCCAACAGATACGCAGTATTTT.

The chain links TRBV9 to TRBJ1-5; D gene unclear. CDR1 SGDLS and CDR2 YYNGEE come from the germline V gene. The CDR3 has 13 residues. Trimming stripped 0 bases from V and 7 bases from J, with 8 bases between. The CDR3 loop reads CASSVVPGQPQHF. The CDR3 region has the DNA TGTGCCAGCAGCGTAGTACCGGGGCAGCCCCAGCATTTT.

V is TRBV4-3 and J is TRBJ1-1; tentatively, D is TRBD1 (5 bases). Trimming removed 8 bases from V and 7 bases from J, with 17 bases in between. The CDR3 length is 13 residues. Germline V gene lookup returns CDR1 LGHNA and CDR2 YSLEER. CDR3 region: CASRQGLLGEAFF. The DNA for the CDR3 is TGCGCCAGCCGGCAGGGCCTCCTAGGTGAAGCTTTCTTT.

This chain's CDR3 is CASSYFGVSLEKLFF. CDR3 in DNA: TGTGCCAGCAGTTACTTCGGGGTGTCGCTCGAAAAACTGTTTTTT. V gene TRBV6-5 combines with J gene TRBJ1-4, with D unresolved. V was cut by 1 base and J by 8 bases, with 14 bases left in between. Germline CDR1 and CDR2: MNHEY and SVGAGI. The CDR3 is 15 amino acids.

V and J are TRBV19 and TRBJ1-3; no clear D gene. This CDR3 is built from 13 residues. V lost 10 bases and J 0 bases, leaving 10 bases between the germline ends. CDR1 is LNHDA and CDR2 is SQIVND in the germline V gene (reference sequence). DNA of the CDR3: TGTGCCACCGAGGGTGTCTCTGGAAACACCATATATTTT. It yields the protein CATEGVSGNTIYF.

In this sample, this clone turned up a few times. The chain carries TRBV21-1 and TRBJ2-7; the D call TRBD1 from the table was never checked on the DNA. TRBV21-1 corresponds to a pseudogene. CDR3 length: 15 amino acids. The CDR3 nucleotides are TGTGCCAGCAGCACCTGGAGACAGGACTCCTACGAGCAGTACGTC. Translation: CASSTWRQDSYEQYV.

The chain carries TRBV2 and TRBJ1-4, with D unclear. Trimming took off 5 bases at V and 5 bases at J, with 12 bases between the two ends. Germline V gene sequence: CDR1 SNHLY, CDR2 FYNNEI. This CDR3 has 14 residues. The CDR3 bases are TGTGCCAGCAGTCGTAGGAGCCTCAATGAAAAACTGTTTTTT. This sequence encodes CASSRRSLNEKLFF.

The genes are TRBV4-3 and TRBJ1-6, with D hard to call. Germline V CDR1 and CDR2: LGHNA, YSLEER. The CDR3 consists of 15 residues. Trimming stripped 2 bases from V and 8 bases from J, with 13 bases between. DNA of the CDR3: TGCGCCAGCAGCCAAAGTTCGGGGTGGGATTCACCCCTCCACTTT. Encoded protein: CASSQSSGWDSPLHF.

The V and J genes are TRBV12-3 or TRBV12-4 and TRBJ2-5; D gene uncertain. The V gene lost 3 bases and the J gene lost 3 bases, with 8 bases spanning the gap. CDR3 length: 13 residues. The CDR3 sequence: CASSFTAKETQYF. DNA of the CDR3: TGTGCCAGCAGTTTTACAGCGAAAGAGACCCAGTACTTC.

The chain carries TRBV18 and TRBJ2-5, with D perhaps being TRBD1 or TRBD2 (6 bases each). This CDR3 is built from 18 residues. Germline-derived CDR1 and CDR2 are KGHSH and LQKENI. Trimming pared 3 bases from V and 5 bases from J, leaving 25 bases between. The CDR3 DNA sequence: TGTGCCAGCTCACCGGTGCCCCGCGGGACATACCGGGGGGAGACCCAGTACTTC. It codes for CASSPVPRGTYRGETQYF.

V and J are TRBV5-1 and TRBJ2-5, with a possible D match to TRBD2 (5 bases). With 2 bases removed from V and 5 bases from J, the gap between germline ends came to 10 bases. CDR1 and CDR2 from the germline V gene are SGHRS and YFSETQ. CDR3 length equals 13 residues. The CDR3 is CASSLGGWETQYF. The DNA of the CDR3 is TGCGCCAGCAGCTTAGGCGGGTGGGAGACCCAGTACTTC.

This clone has a single count. The chain joins TRBV14 to TRBJ2-1; the match to TRBD1 covers 7 bases. The CDR3 is 15 amino acids. Germline V gene sequence: CDR1 SGHDN, CDR2 FVKESK. The J segment lost 3 bases and the V segment lost 3 bases, leaving 5 bases of the junction unmatched. The CDR3 DNA follows: TGTGCCAGCAGCCAGTTGGACAGGATCTACAATGAGCAGTTCTTC. This gives the protein CASSQLDRIYNEQFF.

CDR3 sequence reads: CAWSVLSSGRTDTQYF. The CDR3 region has the DNA TGTGCCTGGAGTGTACTGTCGAGCGGGAGGACAGATACGCAGTATTTT. The rearrangement joins TRBV30 to TRBJ2-3, with 9 positions matching TRBD2. V gave up 0 bases and J gave up 3 bases; unmatched junction bases: 7. The CDR3 runs 16 residues. Germline CDR1 and CDR2: GTSNPN and SVGIG (reference sequence).

The CDR3 DNA reads TGTGCCAGCAGCACCCCGGGGGACTACGAGCAGTACGTC. Encoded protein: CASSTPGDYEQYV. The chain has TRBV6-2 or TRBV6-3 and TRBJ2-7, with D maybe TRBD2 (6 bases). The CDR3 is 13 residues long. The V end lost 6 bases, the J end lost 3 bases, and 12 bases lay between the germline ends. CDR1 is MNHEY and CDR2 is SVGEGT in the germline V gene.

The chain joins TRBV9 to TRBJ2-7, with TRBD1 identical over 9 bases. V gave up 5 bases and J gave up 5 bases; unmatched junction bases: 11. The CDR3 length is 15 residues. Germline lookup yields CDR1 SGDLS and CDR2 YYNGEE. The CDR3 DNA is TGTGCCAGCAGTCAAGCCGGGACAGGGAGGAACGAGCAGTACTTC. Residues: CASSQAGTGRNEQYF.

The DNA for the CDR3 is TGTGCCAGCAGTTACGGGGGGTCGTCGGGCAGAAGACCATATGGCTACACCTTC. Translating it yields CASSYGGSSGRRPYGYTF. The chain employs TRBV6-2 or TRBV6-3 and TRBJ1-2; tentative D call: TRBD1 (5 bases). CDR1 and CDR2 (germline): MNHEY, SVGEGT. The CDR3 is 18 amino acids. Trimming took off 2 bases at V and 5 bases at J, with 24 bases between the two ends.

This clone came up a few times. The chain is built from TRBV23-1 and TRBJ1-5; D remains ambiguous. TRBV23-1 is placed among ORFs of uncertain function. V lost 4 bases, J lost 1 base, and 8 bases lay in between. CDR3 size: 14 residues. CDR3 nucleotides: TGCGCCAGCAGTCCTTGGCAGAGCAATCAGCCCCAGCATTTT. The encoded protein is CASSPWQSNQPQHF.

The chain couples TRBV25-1 to TRBJ1-1; D may be TRBD1 (5 bases). The CDR3 loop spans 13 amino acids. V was cut by 10 bases and J by 3 bases, with 15 bases left in between. Germline CDR1 MGHDK, CDR2 SYGVNS. CDR3 bases: TGTGCCACAACCGGGGGAGGGGACACTGAAGCTTTCTTT. Translation: CATTGGGDTEAFF.

V gene TRBV10-2 combines with J gene TRBJ1-1, with D possibly TRBD1 on 6 matching bases. Trimming shortened V by 4 bases and J by 9 bases, and 15 bases separated the two germline ends. This CDR3 contains 13 residues. Germline V gene lookup returns CDR1 WSHSY and CDR2 SAAADI. CDR3 DNA sequence: TGCGCCAGCAGTGTGGGGGGCGGTAGTCAAGCTTTCTTT. Its translation is CASSVGGGSQAFF.

The rearrangement links TRBV7-2 to TRBJ2-7; 10 bases map to TRBD2. The V and J ends lost 0 bases and 2 bases, in that order; junction bases with no gene match: 4. From germline, CDR1 is SGHTA and CDR2 FQGNSA. The CDR3 is 16 residues long. The CDR3 here is CASSLARTSGPYEQYV. CDR3 DNA: TGTGCCAGCAGCTTAGCGAGGACTAGCGGCCCCTACGAGCAGTACGTC.

This clone was counted between two and nine times. CDR3 coding DNA: TGTGCCATACAGGTATTCTACGAGCAGTACTTC. Translation gives CAIQVFYEQYF. The chain couples TRBV6-5 to TRBJ2-7; a weak D match, TRBD1 (5 bases). V gave up 10 bases and J gave up 3 bases, with 10 bases separating them. Germline CDR1 MNHEY, CDR2 SVGAGI. This CDR3 spans 11 amino acids.

The genes are TRBV7-3 and TRBJ2-1; 9 positions agree with TRBD2. Looked up from germline, CDR1 is SGHTA and CDR2 is FQGTGA. The CDR3 runs 15 residues. After removal of 5 bases from V and 4 bases from J, the junction contained 6 bases not matched to a gene. The CDR3 loop reads CASSPRGGRYNEQFF. Written as DNA, the CDR3 is TGTGCCAGCAGCCCGCGGGGGGGGCGATACAATGAGCAGTTCTTC.

This clone was seen only once. The chain is built from TRBV7-2 and TRBJ1-6, with 8 positions matching TRBD1. Germline-derived CDR1 and CDR2 are SGHTA and FQGNSA. The J segment lost 14 bases and the V segment lost 4 bases, leaving 13 bases of the junction unmatched. This CDR3 contains 15 residues. The CDR3: CASSSLGAGGAALHF. CDR3 sequence (DNA): TGTGCCAGCAGCTCCCTGGGGGCAGGGGGCGCAGCCCTCCACTTT. The entire variable domain, with the rest obtained from reference TRBV7-2 and TRBJ1-6, is as follows: GAGVSQSPSNKVTEKGKDVELRCDPISGHTALYWYRQSLGQGLEFLIYFQGNSAPDKSGLPSDRFSAERTGGSVSTLTIQRTQQEDSAVYLCASSSLGAGGAALHFGNGTRLTVT.

J is TRBJ1-5 and V is TRBV6-5, with 10 nucleotides matching TRBD1. This CDR3 has 14 residues. After removal of 6 bases from V and 3 bases from J, the junction contained 2 bases not matched to a gene. Germline V gene data show CDR1 as MNHEY and CDR2 as SVGAGI. CDR3 loop: CASRRQGANQPQHF. The CDR3 nucleotides read TGTGCCAGCAGACGACAGGGGGCCAATCAGCCCCAGCATTTT.